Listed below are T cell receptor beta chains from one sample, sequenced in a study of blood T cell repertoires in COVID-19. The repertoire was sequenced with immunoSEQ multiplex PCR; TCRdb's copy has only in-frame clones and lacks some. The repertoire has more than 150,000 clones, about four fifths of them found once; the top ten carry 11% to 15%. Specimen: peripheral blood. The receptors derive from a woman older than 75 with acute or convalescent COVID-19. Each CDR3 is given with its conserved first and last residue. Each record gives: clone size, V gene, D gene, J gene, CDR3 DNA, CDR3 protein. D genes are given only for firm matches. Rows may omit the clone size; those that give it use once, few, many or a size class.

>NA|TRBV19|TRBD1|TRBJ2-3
TGTGCCAGTAGCCCAGGACAGGGTTGGGATACGCAGTATTTT
CASSPGQGWDTQYF
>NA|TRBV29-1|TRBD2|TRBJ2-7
TGCAGCGTGCGGGCTAGCGGGAGCTCCTACGAGCAGTACTTC
CSVRASGSSYEQYF
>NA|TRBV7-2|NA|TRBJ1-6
TGTGCCAGCAGCTTACACAGTAGCTCCTATAATTCACCCCTCCACTTT
CASSLHSSSYNSPLHF
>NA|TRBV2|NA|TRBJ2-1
TGTGCCAGCATTTCAAACAGGGTCGATGAGCAGTTCTTC
CASISNRVDEQFF
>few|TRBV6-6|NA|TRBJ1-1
TGTGCCAGCAGCCTCAGGCCGAACACTGAAGCTTTCTTT
CASSLRPNTEAFF
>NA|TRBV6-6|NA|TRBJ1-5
TGTGCCAGCAGTTCCGGGGAGGAATGGCAGCCCCAGCATTTT
CASSSGEEWQPQHF
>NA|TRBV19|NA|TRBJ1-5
TGTGCCAGTAGTATGGGAGTGACTTGGGGTCAGCCCCAGCATTTT
CASSMGVTWGQPQHF
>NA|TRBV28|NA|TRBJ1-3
TGTGCCTGTAAAAGGGGGAACGGAAACACCATATATTTT
CACKRGNGNTIYF
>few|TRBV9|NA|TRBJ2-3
TGTGCCAGCAGCGTAGGGGCACAAGATACGCAGTATTTT
CASSVGAQDTQYF
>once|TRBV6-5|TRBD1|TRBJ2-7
TGTGCCAGCAGTTACCGGGACAGGGGTTCCTACGAGCAGTACTTC
CASSYRDRGSYEQYF
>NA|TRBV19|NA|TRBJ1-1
TGTGCCAGTAGTCCTCTCACACAGGGTGCAGGGGCTTTCTTT
CASSPLTQGAGAFF
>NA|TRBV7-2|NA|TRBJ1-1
TGTGCCAGCAGCTTAGCCCTACAGGGTCGGACTGAAGCTTTCTTT
CASSLALQGRTEAFF
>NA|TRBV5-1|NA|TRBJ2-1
TGCGCCAGCAGCTTGGGAAGCGAGTACAATGAGCAGTTCTTC
CASSLGSEYNEQFF
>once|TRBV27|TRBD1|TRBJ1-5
TGTGCCAGCAGTTCACAGGGGGCGAGGCAGCCCCAGCATTTT
CASSSQGARQPQHF
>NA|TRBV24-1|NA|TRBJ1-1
TGTGCCACCAGTGAGGGGGGAATCAAGGACACTGAAGCTTTCTTT
CATSEGGIKDTEAFF
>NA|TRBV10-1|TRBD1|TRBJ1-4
TGCGCCAGCAGTTCCGGACAGGTGGATGAAAAACTGTTTTTT
CASSSGQVDEKLFF